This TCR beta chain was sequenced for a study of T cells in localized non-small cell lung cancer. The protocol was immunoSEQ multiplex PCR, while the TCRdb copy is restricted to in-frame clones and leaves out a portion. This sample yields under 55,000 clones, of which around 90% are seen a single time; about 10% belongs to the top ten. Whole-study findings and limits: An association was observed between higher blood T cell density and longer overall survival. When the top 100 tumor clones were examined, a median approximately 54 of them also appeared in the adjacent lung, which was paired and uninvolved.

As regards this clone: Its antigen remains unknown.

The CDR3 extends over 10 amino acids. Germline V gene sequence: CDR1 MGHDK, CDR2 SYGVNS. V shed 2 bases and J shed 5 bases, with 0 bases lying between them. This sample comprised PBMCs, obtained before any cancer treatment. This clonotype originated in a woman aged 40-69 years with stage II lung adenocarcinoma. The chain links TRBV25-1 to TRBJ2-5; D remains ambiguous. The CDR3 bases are TGTGCCAGCAGTGAAGAGACCCAGTACTTC. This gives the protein CASSEETQYF.